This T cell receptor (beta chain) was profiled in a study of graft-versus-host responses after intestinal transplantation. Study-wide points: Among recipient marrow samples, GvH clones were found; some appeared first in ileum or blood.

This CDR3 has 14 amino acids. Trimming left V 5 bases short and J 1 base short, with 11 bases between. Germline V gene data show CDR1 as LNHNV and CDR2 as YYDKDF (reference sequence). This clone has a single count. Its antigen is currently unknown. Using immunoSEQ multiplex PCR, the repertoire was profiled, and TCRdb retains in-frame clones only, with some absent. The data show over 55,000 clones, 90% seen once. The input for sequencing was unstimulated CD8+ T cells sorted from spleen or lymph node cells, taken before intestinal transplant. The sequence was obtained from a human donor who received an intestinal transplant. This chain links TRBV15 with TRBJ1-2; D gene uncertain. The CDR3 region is CATSVRLGNYGYTF. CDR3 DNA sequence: TGTGCCACCAGCGTCCGACTGGGTAACTATGGCTACACCTTC.